This TCR beta chain derives from a study of breast tumors, draining lymph nodes, adjacent tissues. CDR1 and CDR2 (germline): ENHRY, SYGVKD. The CDR3 has 16 residues. Trimming took off 2 bases at V and 2 bases at J, with 15 bases between the two ends. Using its own MiXCR run on the multiplex PCR reads, TCRdb lists one record per CDR3 protein. The sample lists some 66,000 distinct CDR3 sequences, around three fifths seen once, with approximately 18% in the top ten. In its sample, this clonotype was seen many times. Material for sequencing was breast tumor tissue. The V and J genes are TRBV10-3 and TRBJ1-2; a weak D match, TRBD1 (5 bases). This receptor was identified in a female donor with breast cancer. Some clones in this sample may be carry-over from other donors' samples. Here the CDR3 reads CAISEGDGERNYGYTF. The CDR3 nucleotides are TGTGCCATCAGTGAGGGGGACGGGGAGAGGAACTATGGCTACACCTTC.